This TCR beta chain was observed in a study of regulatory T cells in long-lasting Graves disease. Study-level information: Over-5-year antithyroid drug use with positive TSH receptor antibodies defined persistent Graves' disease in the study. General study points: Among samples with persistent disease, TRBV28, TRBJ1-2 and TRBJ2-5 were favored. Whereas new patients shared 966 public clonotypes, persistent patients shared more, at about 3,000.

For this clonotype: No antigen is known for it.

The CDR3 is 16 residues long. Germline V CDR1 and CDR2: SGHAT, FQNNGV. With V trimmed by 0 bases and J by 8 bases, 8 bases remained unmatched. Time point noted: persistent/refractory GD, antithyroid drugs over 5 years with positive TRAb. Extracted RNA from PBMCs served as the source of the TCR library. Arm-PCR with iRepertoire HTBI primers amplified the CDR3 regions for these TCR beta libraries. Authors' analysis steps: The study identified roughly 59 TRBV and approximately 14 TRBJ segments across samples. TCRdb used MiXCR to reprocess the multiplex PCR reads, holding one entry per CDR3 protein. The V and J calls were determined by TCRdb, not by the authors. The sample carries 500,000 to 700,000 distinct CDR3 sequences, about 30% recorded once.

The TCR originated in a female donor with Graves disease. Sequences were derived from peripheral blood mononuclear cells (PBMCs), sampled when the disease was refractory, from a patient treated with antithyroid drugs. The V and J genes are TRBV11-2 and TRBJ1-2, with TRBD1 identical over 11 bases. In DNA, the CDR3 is TGTGCCAGCAGCTTAGAATTGGACAGGGGGCAGGGCGGCTACACCTTC. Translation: CASSLELDRGQGGYTF.